This T cell receptor (beta chain) was retrieved from a study of post-analysis software for immune sequencing data. About the research overall: Disease courses included relapsing-remitting, secondary progressive and progressive-relapsing multiple sclerosis. Overall study findings and caveats: There were five or six TRBV segments more frequent in patients than controls, and TRBV5-6, TRBV5-1 and TRBV20-1 were among them.

Unique molecular identifiers were built into the TCR beta cDNA libraries. TCRdb re-derived calls from the PCR reads in MiXCR, one entry per CDR3 protein. The table shows 800,000 to 950,000 distinct CDR3 sequences, with under 70% occurring only once. Worth noting for this clonotype: Its antigen is currently unknown.

CDR1 and CDR2 from the germline V gene are SGHDN and FVKESK. This CDR3 comprises 15 residues. J was trimmed by 6 bases and V by 4 bases; bases with no gene match: 8. The chain has TRBV14 and TRBJ2-7; 11 bases are a match to TRBD2. Material for sequencing was blood. The sequence was obtained from a girl between 5 and 17 years old with multiple sclerosis. CDR3 DNA: TGTGCCAGCAGCCGACTACTAGCGGGAGTCGGCGAGCAGTACTTC. Translating gives CASSRLLAGVGEQYF.